Sequencing of this T cell receptor (beta chain) was carried out in a study of T-cell reconstitution after alpha-beta-depleted transplantation in children. Per the germline V gene, CDR1 is SGHTA and CDR2 is FQGNSA. This CDR3 has 12 residues. Trimming cost V 3 bases and J 4 bases, with 4 bases left between them. TCRbeta library construction was performed incorporating unique molecular identifiers. Via MiXCR, TCRdb re-called the PCR reads, giving one row per CDR3 protein. This table holds about 400,000 distinct CDR3 sequences, just over 20% found once. This clonotype was detected a few times. This TCR was sampled from a human donor who donated a stem cell graft to a child with acute myeloid leukemia. This specimen consisted of PBMCs from the stem cell graft donor, obtained from the stem cell graft. The chain recombines TRBV7-2 with TRBJ1-5; D uncertain. The CDR3 bases are TGTGCCAGCAGCTTCTGGAATCAGCCCCAGCATTTT. This codes for CASSFWNQPQHF.